The following is a T cell receptor beta chain sequence with its context. In its sample, this clone was seen a few times. The clone's antigen remains unknown. There are no base qualities to consult, and no much larger clone falls within one base. The cohort comprised fewer than 750 healthy bone marrow donors. At the time of sampling, every cohort member was nominally healthy, though immune exposures that went unrecorded were likely present. The donor tested CMV seropositive and was one of the 289 seropositive cohort members. A peripheral blood sample was collected from each donor, and TCR beta sequencing was performed on peripheral blood mononuclear cells. The Qiagen DNeasy Blood Extraction Kit was used to extract genomic DNA from the blood cell samples. V trim: 7 bases; J trim: 8 bases; unmatched bases: 8. Looking up the germline V gene yields CDR1 SGHTA and CDR2 FQGTGA. From its cysteine to its phenylalanine, the CDR3 spans 13 amino acids. The DNA shown is the 39-base CDR3, in frame from base 1.

The sample belongs to a study of cytomegalovirus exposure and HLA in healthy donors (TCRdb year 2017). With regard to the full study: In an earlier analysis of some 550 of the donors, around 300 Gb of sequence data and about 110 million unique TCR beta sequences from 150 million to 200 million T cells were reported. An early release covering roughly 640 HLA-typed donors comprised about 300 gigabases of sequencing data and approximately 85 million unique TCR sequences. Of the roughly 400 genotyped donors, roughly 80% were placed in the genetic ancestry cluster associated with self-reported Caucasian donors. The study aimed to test whether signatures of past pathogen exposure could be identified by cataloging public T cell receptors. Using immunosequencing, the study profiled T cell repertoires from approximately 700 subjects and related those repertoires to cytomegalovirus serostatus. Besides the first cohort of approximately 710 subjects, a separate validation cohort made up of 120 or so different subjects was used. To predict cytomegalovirus infection status, the study brought together high-throughput TCR immunosequencing, statistical association of individual TCRs with disease status, and machine learning. A later analysis re-analyzed previously published TCR beta repertoires from 600 to 850 donors and added high-resolution HLA genotyping to study TCR occurrence patterns. The later analysis used no new phenotypic data to find candidate immune exposures, relying instead on TCR beta sequences and their occurrence across donors. In an earlier analysis of roughly 600 of the donors, high-throughput TCR beta sequencing was used to judge whether each TCR beta V gene segment behaved as functional or pseudogenic. Donor age, sex, ethnicity and CMV serostatus were compiled alongside the repertoire data. A later genetic analysis took genome-wide SNP genotypes for about three fifths of the roughly 700 donors and used that subset as a discovery cohort. Every repertoire in the discovery cohort had been generated on one and the same sequencing platform. Class I and class II HLA loci were covered by the typing at four-digit resolution. Typing coverage varied by locus: 629-630 donors for A, B, C, DRB1 and DQB1; 522 for DQA1; about 590 for DPA1; 400 to 480 for DPB1. About 5 DR-DQ haplotypes were handled as single units for association and clustering, since linkage in the cohort was strong. Across approximately 400 genotyped donors of the cohort, an average of about 200,000 unique TCR beta nucleotide sequences per donor were sequenced, and around 19% of those sequences were non-productive. Results and caveats for the whole study, not just this receptor: Most TCR sequences were seen in very few donors, while some public TCRs were found in many individuals. In the study, some 180 TCR beta chains were listed as associated with cytomegalovirus. Assigning TCR associations to individual alleles was difficult when HLA alleles, especially DR and DQ, strongly co-occurred. In a later analysis, some 17,000 TCR beta sequences were associated with specific HLA alleles at a false discovery rate of 0.05. A later analysis found that HLA-associated TCR beta chains were more clonally expanded and had lower generation probabilities than equally common non-associated chains. A further reported finding was that TCR beta sequences accurately predicted the HLA-A and HLA-B alleles for most subjects in the first cohort. Correlated functional status among segregating V segments might be attributable to linkage disequilibrium, but an unknown experimental factor could not be ruled out. Seventeen rarely observed V segments, including chromosome 9 orphons, were excluded from the earlier analysis of a few hundred of the donors because counts were too low. In an earlier analysis of 450 to 750 of the donors, most TCR beta V segments appeared in productive rearrangements about 87% or about 30% of the time, broadly matching IMGT annotations. Three of the identified cytomegalovirus-associated TCR beta chains were confirmed in vitro to be specific for cytomegalovirus antigens. HLA typing was unavailable for some donors at each locus, so association tests used only the typed subset. A later genetic analysis associated a missense DCLRE1C variant with V-gene and J-gene trimming of TCR beta chains, and an independent cohort replicated the association. Roughly uniform sequencing depth across donors was assumed in presence/absence analyses, although this assumption may not hold. According to a later analysis, TCR association rates differed among HLA loci, with DRB1 alleles showing the most associated TCRs and HLA-C alleles showing the fewest. This cohort had only TCR beta chains sequenced, and the lack of alpha or paired-chain data limited which features could be detected. Cytomegalovirus status was reported to be diagnosed by the classifier with high specificity and sensitivity in both the original and validation cohorts. According to a later analysis, parvovirus B19, influenza, CMV and Epstein-Barr virus appeared linked to several top co-occurrence clusters. It was suggested by the authors that the approach could potentially be generalized to other disease states and immunological phenotypes. Immune exposure information for the cohort was limited to CMV serostatus. A cluster of highly shared sequence variants was judged likely to represent a technical artifact of the sequencing pipeline. According to a later genetic analysis, donors in an Asian-associated ancestry cluster had fewer N-insertions in productive TCRs than the roughly 670-donor mean. The 87-base-pair reads could not distinguish some IMGT-functional V segments, including TRBV6-2 and TRBV6-3, so those segments were excluded. In a later analysis, most CMV-associated TCR beta chains were found to appear HLA-restricted, with HLA associations seemingly driven largely by CMV exposure.

To prepare the library, the immunoSEQ multiplex PCR assay was applied. The multiplex PCR relied on a mix of 60 forward primers for TCR Vbeta segments and 13 reverse primers for TCR Jbeta segments. A multiplex PCR assay on genomic DNA amplified the CDR3 region of rearranged TCR beta genes. Amplified TCR beta libraries were sequenced as 87-base-pair reads on the Illumina HiSeq System. Per the authors' processing: Across the 670 or so repertoires, a later analysis counted 80 million or so unique TCR beta chains, some 11 million of which were shared by at least two donors. A nearest-neighbor algorithm error-corrected the raw reads and collapsed the reads into unique sequences, merging closely related sequences to remove PCR and sequencing errors. To assign V, D and J gene segments, CDR3 sequences were aligned to IMGT reference sequences. Each retained sequence needed at least a six-nucleotide match to both a V gene segment and a J gene segment. Rearrangements were classified as productive when the CDR3 lacked stop codons and remained in frame with V and J, and all other rearrangements were classified as non-productive. Following IMGT convention, CDR3 was defined as the stretch from the second conserved V-encoded cysteine to the conserved J-encoded phenylalanine. Sequences without an unambiguous match to a single V gene segment were excluded from the earlier analysis of about 600 of the donors. In an earlier analysis of approximately 590 of the donors, V segments were called functional above 56.7% productive rearrangements and were called segregating when the between-donor standard deviation exceeded 5%. A statistical classification framework was developed to diagnose cytomegalovirus status using the catalog of TCR beta chain sequences. In a later analysis, TCR nucleotide sequences were compared against IMGT/GENE-DB human TR gene sequences so that V and J genes could be assigned. A later analysis assigned CDR3 sequences and most-parsimonious VDJ recombination scenarios with the TCRdist pipeline. In a later analysis, every TCR beta chain was defined by the combination of its CDR3 amino acid sequence and its V-gene family, and reads without a unique V-gene family were dropped. In a later analysis, several hundred highly shared, low-generation-probability nucleotide sequences were removed to address suspected cross-contamination and a sequencing artifact. In a later analysis, a clonal expansion index for each public chain was calculated from normalized within-repertoire ranks of inferred template counts. A later analysis computed generation probabilities with a VDJ recombination model fitted to out-of-frame rearrangements, and checked the results against IGoR. In a later analysis, hypergeometric tests were used to score TCR-TCR, TCR-HLA and TCR-CMV co-occurrence, with a repertoire-size bias correction applied to TCR pairs. A later analysis estimated false discovery rates by permuting HLA or CMV assignments 20 times. In a later analysis, co-occurring TCRs were grouped with DBSCAN, and TCRdist sequence similarity was added when clustering was performed within HLA-allele-positive subsets. For co-occurrence clustering, repertoires with fewer than 30,000 or more than 120,000 public chains were excluded, along with roughly 5 repertoires with anomalous nucleotide sharing. Not all clones reach the TCRdb copy of this immuneACCESS table, which keeps in-frame sequences only. Checked studies attribute under half of the gap to unresolved V genes and leave the rest unexplained. V, J and clone size derive from that table, while D and trimming were established from the DNA sequence. This sample lists some 130,000 clones; under 80% were detected once. The ten largest clonotypes hold around 9.1% of the sample.

The sequence was collected from a woman between 45 and 60 years old in good health and CMV-seropositive. Sample: PBMCs. The receptor chain draws on TRBV7-3 and TRBJ1-2, with 9 bases matching TRBD1. The sequenced DNA: TGTGCCAGCACCTCAGGGACAGGGTCAGGCTACACCTTC. This sequence encodes CASTSGTGSGYTF.